This T cell receptor (beta chain) was captured in a study of molecular identifiers for immune sequencing clone quantification (dated by TCRdb to 2016 to 2019). Describing the broader study: In a replicate experiment, RNA from around 20,000 or 100,000 naive CD8 T cells was split into five aliquots, four of which were sequenced. CD8 T cells were used in a methods study to benchmark molecular-identifier clustering-based TCR repertoire sequencing (MIDCIRS) and TCR RNA copy counting. Points the paper makes about the study in general: Spiked-in Jurkat TCR RNA equivalent to a single cell was reported to be detectable even among 850,000 to 1,000,000 naive CD8 T cells. Spiked-in Jurkat TCR RNA (around eleven copies' worth), which is not part of the donor repertoire, was contained in the naive libraries. Clones above 20 RNA copies held over 98% of molecules in CMV-specific effector cells but under 1% in naive cells. About 2.9 recovered TCR RNA copies per cell were obtained by modeling, versus approximately 9 by digital PCR, implying a capture efficiency of about 30%. Without barcode sub-clustering, chimeric consensus sequences inflated TCR diversity; chimeras reached as high as 47%. Highly expanded clone sizes could be underestimated if identical TCR molecules share a barcode.

Naive CD8 T cell libraries were made from about 21,000 to 970,000 sorted cells using 10%, 30% or 50% of purified RNA. On a BD FACSAria II, naive CD8 T cells were FACS-sorted as CD8+CD4-CCR7+CD45RA+ and collected into RLT Plus buffer. To test detection sensitivity, Jurkat RNA equal to approximately 10 TCR copies was added to samples of about 18,000-1,100,000 naive CD8 T cells. CD8 T cells were enriched using RosetteSep CD8+ T Cell Enrichment Cocktail and Ficoll-Paque, and the enriched cells then underwent ACK red cell lysis. Receptor libraries were prepared by PCR. Sequencing was performed on an Illumina HiSeq 4000. Bulk TCR libraries were generated as previously described, with the TCR primers listed in Table S5 used. Total RNA was purified with the Qiagen AllPrep DNA/RNA kit. Before any analysis, reads coming from multiple sequencing runs of the same library were combined into one pool. For the original study's pipeline: Reads were retained only if their TCR constant sequence matched exactly, and those retained reads were trimmed to 150 nt and grouped according to their 12-nt molecular barcodes. Within each barcode group, reads were sub-clustered at a 15% Levenshtein threshold, and quality-weighted consensus sequences were built per RNA molecule. Non-functional sequences were removed, as were lower-count sequences one edit away from another. Based on a fit of two negative binomial distributions, barcode sub-clusters having less than 20% of the maximum read count were discarded. The public reads were quality trimmed at Q25 with fastp and then assembled into clones with MiXCR by TCRdb, keeping productive beta chains. Each record represents a unique CDR3 protein, reported with the most common genes and DNA among its rows. The V and J calls follow TCRdb's processing rather than the paper's. The sample table holds approximately 37,000 distinct CDR3 sequences, of which 15% to 20% were seen once. The leading ten clones occupy under 1.3% of the sample.

V loses 9 bases, J loses 14 bases, and the germline ends lie 26 bases apart. The germline V gene sets CDR1 to KGHDR and CDR2 to SFDVKD. The CDR3 numbers 14 residues from cysteine through phenylalanine. Left in the record is the CDR3 DNA by itself, 42 bases read in frame from the first base. Remarks on this clonotype: What antigen it recognizes has not been identified. Base qualities are not at hand, and no much larger clone is one base apart.

This TCR was sampled from a human donor in good health. Some libraries in this study had Jurkat cell RNA spiked in. The material sequenced was naive CD8+ T cells from blood, with Jurkat cell RNA spiked in. Read against the paper, the sample's cell subset or site label means: FACS-sorted CD8+CD4-CCR7+CD45RA+ naive T cells. Here the chain combines TRBV24-1 and TRBJ2-3, with the D call tentatively TRBD1 or TRBD2, each fitting 5 bases. The CDR3 region reads CATQGPSTGDTWYF. The sequence in DNA is TGTGCCACCCAGGGACCATCCACAGGAGATACGTGGTATTTT.